The present T cell receptor beta chain was sequenced within a study of beta chain features in type 1 diabetes. Broader study findings: Within each of all four CD4+ subsets, Type 1 diabetes patients had TCRB CDR3s that were moderately but significantly shorter. cDNA-based sequencing might over-represent cells highly expressing TCR.

The CDR3 consists of 15 residues. In germline, CDR1 is SGDLS, CDR2 YYNGEE. The V gene end was trimmed by 0 bases and the J gene end by 3 bases; junction bases not matched to a gene: 3. cDNA synthesis used the whole RNA isolate, giving expressed TCRB sequences. Naive, central memory and regulatory T cell samples came to a mean of around 3.5 million reads. Generated by immunoSEQ multiplex PCR, the TCRdb table keeps only in-frame clones and is missing some. Of under 950,000 clones listed, roughly a sixth are singletons. Purity (above 98%) was reached by all sorted populations. This clone was seen more than once but under ten times. What it recognizes is unknown.

The rearrangement joins TRBV9 to TRBJ2-5, with 9 nucleotides matching TRBD1. Source material: naive CD4+ T cells from blood. This receptor was obtained from a woman younger than 35 in good health. The CDR3 DNA sequence: TGTGCCAGCAGCGTAGGTTGGACAGGGGAAGAGACCCAGTACTTC. This gives the protein CASSVGWTGEETQYF.